The 24 T cell receptor beta chains given below trace back to one sample, sequenced in a study of cytomegalovirus exposure and HLA in healthy donors. Repertoires were generated with immunoSEQ multiplex PCR, while TCRdb's copy carries only in-frame clones and drops some. Counted here are 150,000 to 200,000 clones, about 86% occurring once; the ten biggest clones make up about 1.5%. Sequenced sample: PBMCs. These receptors were obtained from a woman in her twenties or thirties in good health and CMV-seronegative.

The chain joins TRBV27 to TRBJ1-5, with a tentative D call TRBD1 (6 bases). The germline V and J ends were trimmed by 4 bases and 2 bases, with 15 bases remaining between them. Germline V CDR1 and CDR2: MNHEY, SMNVEV (reference sequence). The CDR3 consists of 16 residues. For the CDR3, the DNA is TGTGCCAGCAGTTCCCTACAGGGTAGGGGCAATCAGCCCCAGCATTTT. It translates to CASSSLQGRGNQPQHF.

The chain couples TRBV4-2 to TRBJ1-2; 11 bases are shared with TRBD1. Per germline, CDR1 LGHNA and CDR2 YNFKEQ. Losses at the gene ends were 1 base for V and 2 bases for J; bases not matched to a gene: 9. The CDR3 contains 18 residues. For the CDR3, the DNA is TGTGCCAGCAGCCAAGCCGGACAGGGGGCCGACCGAAACTATGGCTACACCTTC. The encoded protein is CASSQAGQGADRNYGYTF.

Here the CDR3 reads CASSPRTGEAFF. CDR3 sequence (DNA): TGTGCCAGCAGCCCCCGGACAGGGGAAGCTTTCTTT. The rearrangement joins TRBV11-2 to TRBJ1-1, with TRBD1 matching over 8 bases. This CDR3 spans 12 amino acids. V shed 5 bases and J 8 bases; nucleotides not matched to a gene: 4. The germline V gene encodes CDR1 SGHAT and CDR2 FQNNGV. Supplemented by reference TRBV11-2 and TRBJ1-1, the full variable domain reads EAGVAQSPRYKIIEKRQSVAFWCNPISGHATLYWYQQILGQGPKLLIQFQNNGVVDDSQLPKDRFSAERLKGVDSTLKIQPAKLEDSAVYLCASSPRTGEAFFGQGTRLTVV.

V gene TRBV18 combines with J gene TRBJ1-1, with 11 bases fitting TRBD1. The CDR3 extends over 20 amino acids. Germline V lookup: CDR1 KGHSH, CDR2 LQKENI. V gave up 3 bases and J gave up 0 bases; unmatched junction bases: 15. CDR3 protein: CASSPHFPGQGAGMNTEAFF. The CDR3 DNA follows: TGTGCCAGCTCACCCCACTTCCCTGGACAGGGGGCGGGGATGAACACTGAAGCTTTCTTT.

This clone showed up just once. V and J are TRBV7-6 and TRBJ1-2; D may be TRBD1 (6 bases). V lost 4 bases and J lost 0, with 24 bases in between. Germline V lookup: CDR1 SGHVS, CDR2 FNYEAQ. The CDR3 loop spans 19 amino acids. The CDR3 sequence is CASSSSRGTHRQANYGYTF. As DNA, the CDR3 is TGTGCCAGCAGCTCATCCAGGGGTACCCACCGTCAAGCTAACTATGGCTACACCTTC.

This rearrangement joins TRBV9 to TRBJ1-2; possible D gene TRBD1, 6 bases. The germline V gene has CDR1 SGDLS and CDR2 YYNGEE. V shed 0 bases and J shed 1 base, with 10 bases lying between them. This CDR3 contains 15 residues. CDR3 region: CASSVGQGYNYGYTF. The CDR3 DNA is TGTGCCAGCAGCGTAGGCCAGGGGTATAACTATGGCTACACCTTC.

The V call is TRBV11-2, the J call TRBJ1-2; D might be TRBD1 (6 bases). Germline-derived CDR1 and CDR2 are SGHAT and FQNNGV. This CDR3 has 12 amino acids. Trimming shortened V by 5 bases and J by 7 bases, and 11 bases separated the two germline ends. The DNA of the CDR3 is TGTGCCAGCAGCAGGGGGGGACTTGGCTACACCTTC. Its translation is CASSRGGLGYTF.

This sequence joins TRBV6-6 and TRBJ2-3; the D is unclear. Trimming stripped 6 bases from V and 4 bases from J, with 14 bases between. Germline CDR1 and CDR2: MNHNY and SVGAGI (reference sequence). CDR3 length: 14 amino acids. CDR3 in DNA: TGTGCCAGCAGGAACTACTGGATGGCAGATACGCAGTATTTT. This translates into CASRNYWMADTQYF.

This chain uses TRBV7-8 with TRBJ2-7, with D tentatively TRBD2 (5 bases). Germline V gene lookup returns CDR1 SGHVS and CDR2 FQNEAQ. The CDR3 sequence is 12 residues long. Trimming shortened V by 3 bases and J by 3 bases, and 6 bases separated the two germline ends. The CDR3 DNA reads TGTGCCAGCAGCTTCGGGGACTACGAGCAGTACTTC. Its protein product is CASSFGDYEQYF.

The J gene is TRBJ1-4, the V gene TRBV29-1, with D uncertain. The CDR3 length is 10 residues. Deletions cut 7 bases from V and 8 bases from J, with 8 bases between. The germline V gene has CDR1 SQVTM and CDR2 ANQGSEA. The CDR3 sequence is CSALMEKLFF. Written as DNA, the CDR3 is TGCAGCGCCCTTATGGAAAAACTGTTTTTT.

Comments on this clone: Germline and junction disagree at one end, which may indicate a read error. Different DNA sequences within this sample yield the same CDR3. The V gene is TRBV2, the J gene TRBJ2-7, with D possibly matching TRBD2 (5 bases). CDR3 size: 12 residues. The V gene's germline CDR1 is SNHLY and CDR2 FYNNEI. The CDR3 here is CASSEGGYEQYF. CDR3 DNA: TGTGCCAGCAGCGAAGGAGGTTACGAGCAGTACTTC.

This chain uses TRBV7-6 with TRBJ2-1, with 11 bases fitting TRBD2. The CDR3 has 19 residues. The ends lost 4 bases at V and 0 bases at J; junction bases unmatched: 11. The V gene's germline CDR1 is SGHVS and CDR2 FNYEAQ. The CDR3 DNA reads TGTGCCAGCAGCTCTCCACTAGCGGGGGCCTCGAGCTCCTACAATGAGCAGTTCTTC. It encodes CASSSPLAGASSSYNEQFF. The full variable domain, its missing parts supplied by reference TRBV7-6 and TRBJ2-1, is GAGVSQSPRYKVTKRGQDVALRCDPISGHVSLYWYRQALGQGPEFLTYFNYEAQQDKSGLPNDRFSAERPEGSISTLTIQRTEQRDSAMYRCASSSPLAGASSSYNEQFFGPGTRLTVL.

In its sample, this clone was seen once. The chain uses TRBV19 and TRBJ2-5; TRBD1 agrees at 8 bases. CDR3 length: 17 amino acids. With 5 bases clipped from V and 4 bases from J, the junction kept 15 bases outside the gene matches. CDR1 is LNHDA and CDR2 is SQIVND in the germline V gene (reference sequence). The CDR3 spells CASSQRSGQGVRETQYF. The CDR3 DNA reads TGTGCCAGTAGTCAACGTTCCGGACAGGGAGTACGAGAGACCCAGTACTTC.

This clone has just a few counts. The CDR3 loop is CASSLDPASGGLDEQFF. CDR3 coding DNA: TGCGCCAGCAGCTTGGATCCCGCTAGCGGGGGGCTTGATGAGCAGTTCTTC. V and J are TRBV5-1 and TRBJ2-1; the match to TRBD2 covers 11 bases. CDR1 and CDR2 from the germline V gene are SGHRS and YFSETQ. This CDR3 contains 17 residues. V was clipped by 0 bases and J by 8 bases; unmatched bases: 10.

This sequence joins TRBV27 and TRBJ1-2, with D perhaps TRBD1 (5 bases). The CDR3 is 14 residues long. The V gene's germline CDR1 is MNHEY and CDR2 SMNVEV (reference sequence). With 0 bases removed from V and 6 bases from J, the gap between germline ends came to 11 bases. The CDR3 sequence is CASSLSGGGNGYTF. DNA of the CDR3: TGTGCCAGCAGTTTATCTGGGGGGGGGAATGGCTACACCTTC.

Worth noting for this clone: The junction departs from germline at one end; a sequencing error may be responsible. This chain links TRBV6-1 with TRBJ1-6, with a possible D match to TRBD1 (5 bases). The CDR3 loop spans 15 amino acids. From germline, CDR1 is MNHNS and CDR2 SASEGT. CDR3 DNA sequence: TGTGCCAGCAGGGAAGACGCGGGGGGAGGCTCACCCCTCCACTTT. Its translation: CASREDAGGGSPLHF.

This chain connects TRBV18 to TRBJ1-5, with D possibly matching TRBD1 (5 bases). Trimming shortened V by 4 bases and J by 0 bases, and 13 bases separated the two germline ends. The germline CDR1 and CDR2 sequences are KGHSH and LQKENI. The CDR3 runs to 16 residues. CDR3 region: CASSRQWKSSNQPQHF. The DNA of the CDR3 is TGTGCCAGCTCACGACAGTGGAAGTCTAGCAATCAGCCCCAGCATTTT.

This chain connects TRBV6-6 to TRBJ1-2; D unclear. This CDR3 contains 15 residues. Germline V gives CDR1 MNHNY, CDR2 SVGAGI (reference sequence). Between the trimmed V and J ends, which lost 5 bases and 7 bases, there was a span of 20 bases. CDR3 sequence (DNA): TGTGCCAGCAGTCCGCGGAACGAGATTCCTGCTGGCTACACCTTC. Translated: CASSPRNEIPAGYTF.

The rearrangement uses TRBV4-1 and TRBJ2-5; D unresolved. Trimming pared 0 bases from V and 7 bases from J, leaving 9 bases between. This CDR3 has 13 residues. Per germline, CDR1 MGHRA and CDR2 YSYEKL. CDR3 protein: CASSQERLGTQYF. CDR3 DNA sequence: TGCGCCAGCAGCCAAGAACGACTGGGGACCCAGTACTTC.

The chain uses TRBV7-2 and TRBJ1-2; TRBD1 might be the D (5 bases). The CDR3 is 14 amino acids. The germline V and J ends were trimmed by 3 bases and 2 bases, with 10 bases remaining between them. Germline-derived CDR1 and CDR2 are SGHTA and FQGNSA. CDR3 sequence reads: CASSFDRQNYGYTF. The CDR3 coding sequence is TGTGCCAGCAGCTTTGACAGACAAAACTATGGCTACACCTTC.

This clone was observed a single time. The chain links TRBV5-1 to TRBJ2-1; TRBD2 matches at 7 bases. Germline CDR1 and CDR2: SGHRS and YFSETQ. The CDR3 has 13 amino acids. V shed 7 bases and J 3 bases; nucleotides not matched to a gene: 4. CDR3 sequence: CASRGDFYNEQFF. The CDR3 DNA sequence: TGCGCCAGCCGGGGGGACTTCTACAATGAGCAGTTCTTC.

This sequence joins TRBV5-1 and TRBJ2-5, with TRBD2 matching over 15 bases. Trimming cost V 4 bases and J 1 base; bases outside gene matches: 2. CDR1 and CDR2 (germline): SGHRS, YFSETQ. The CDR3 is made up of 16 amino acids. As DNA, the CDR3 is TGCGCCAGCAGCGGGACTAGCGGGGGGCCCCAAGAGACCCAGTACTTC. Residues: CASSGTSGGPQETQYF.

The chain combines TRBV6-6 with TRBJ2-7; 9 bases agree with TRBD1. Losses at the gene ends were 7 bases for V and 6 bases for J; bases not matched to a gene: 4. Germline V gene data show CDR1 as MNHNY and CDR2 as SVGAGI (reference sequence). The CDR3 extends over 12 amino acids. CDR3 nucleotides: TGTGCCAGCAATATGGACAGGGGCGAGCAGTACTTC. Its translation: CASNMDRGEQYF.

The rearrangement links TRBV30 to TRBJ2-3, with TRBD2 as a possible D gene (5 bases). CDR3 size: 13 residues. V was pared by 5 bases and J by 1 base, with 10 bases between. Germline CDR1 reads GTSNPN; CDR2 reads SVGIG (reference sequence). The DNA of the CDR3 is TGTGCCTGGTCCGGGGTCCGCACAGATACGCAGTATTTT. It translates to CAWSGVRTDTQYF. Complete variable domain (other parts from reference TRBV30 and TRBJ2-3): SQTIHQWPATLVQPVGSPLSLECTVEGTSNPNLYWYRQAAGRGLQLLFYSVGIGQISSEVPQNLSASRPQDRQFILSSKKLLLSDSGFYLCAWSGVRTDTQYFGPGTRLTVL.